Included here is one TCR beta chain sequence, with context. Which antigen it targets is not known. Base qualities are missing; no much larger clone stands one base away. Deletion took 4 bases off V and 0 bases off J, with a span of 7 bases between the germline ends. The CDR3 starts with the cysteine, ends with the phenylalanine, and has 13 residues. The kept DNA is CDR3 alone, 39 bases in frame from the first base. CDR1 and CDR2, looked up from the germline V gene, are SGHRS and YFSETQ. The method behind the library was the immunoSEQ multiplex PCR assay. TCRdb holds this immuneACCESS table with in-frame rearrangements only. Some clones are missing; in checked studies, unresolved V genes explain under half, and the rest has no known cause. In all, the sample holds under 45,000 clones, and 90% to 95% of those were seen once. The ten most abundant clones make up approximately 0.36% of the sample. This specimen comes from a study of T cell changes during pregnancy in multiple sclerosis (dated by TCRdb to about 2019). Notes on the research overall: The study examined how the T cell repertoire changed over the course of pregnancy in women with multiple sclerosis.

This receptor was identified in a female donor with multiple sclerosis, enrolled in a pregnancy study. The sample was CD4+ T cells from peripheral blood mononuclear cells, taken after pregnancy. Recombination joined TRBV5-1 with TRBJ2-5, with the D gene call left open. The base sequence is TGCGCCAGCAGCCGAACAGACCAAGAGACCCAGTACTTC. Its translation reads: CASSRTDQETQYF.